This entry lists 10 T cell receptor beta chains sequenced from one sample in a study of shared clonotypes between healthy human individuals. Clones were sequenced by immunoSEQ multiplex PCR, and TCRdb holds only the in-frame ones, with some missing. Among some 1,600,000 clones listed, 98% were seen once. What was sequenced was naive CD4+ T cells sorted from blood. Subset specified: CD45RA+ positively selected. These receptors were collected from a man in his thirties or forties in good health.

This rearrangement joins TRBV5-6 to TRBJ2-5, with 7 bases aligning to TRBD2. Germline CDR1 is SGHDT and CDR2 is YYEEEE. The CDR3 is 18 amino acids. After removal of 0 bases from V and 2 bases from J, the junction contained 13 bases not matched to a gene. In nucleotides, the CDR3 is TGTGCCAGCAGCTTGGGTCTCGGCGGGGGATTCACACAAGAGACCCAGTACTTC. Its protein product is CASSLGLGGGFTQETQYF.

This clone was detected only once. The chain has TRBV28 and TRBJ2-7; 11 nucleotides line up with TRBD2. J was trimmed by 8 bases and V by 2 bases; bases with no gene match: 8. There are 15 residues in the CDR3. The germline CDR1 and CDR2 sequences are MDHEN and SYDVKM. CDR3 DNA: TGTGCCAGCAGTTTAAAGACTAGCGGGATAGGAAAGCAGTACTTC. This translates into CASSLKTSGIGKQYF.

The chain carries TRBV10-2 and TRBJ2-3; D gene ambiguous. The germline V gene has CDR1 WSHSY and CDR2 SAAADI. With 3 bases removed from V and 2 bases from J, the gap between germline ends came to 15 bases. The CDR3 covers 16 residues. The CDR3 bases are TGCGCCAGCAGTGATCCCCGTTTAGGGCTCACAGATACGCAGTATTTT. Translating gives CASSDPRLGLTDTQYF.

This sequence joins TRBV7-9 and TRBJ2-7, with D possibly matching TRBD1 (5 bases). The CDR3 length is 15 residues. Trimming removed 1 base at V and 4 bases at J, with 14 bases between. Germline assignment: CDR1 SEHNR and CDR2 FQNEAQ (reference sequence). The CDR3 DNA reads TGTGCCAGCAGCTTAGAGGCAGGGTCCGTATACGAGCAGTACTTC. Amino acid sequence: CASSLEAGSVYEQYF.

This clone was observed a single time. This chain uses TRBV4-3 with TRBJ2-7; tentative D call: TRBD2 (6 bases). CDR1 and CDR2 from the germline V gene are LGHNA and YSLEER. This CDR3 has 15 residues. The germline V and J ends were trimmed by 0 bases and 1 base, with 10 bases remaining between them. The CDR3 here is CASSQEGGGSYEQYF. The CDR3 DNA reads TGCGCCAGCAGCCAAGAGGGGGGTGGGTCCTACGAGCAGTACTTC.

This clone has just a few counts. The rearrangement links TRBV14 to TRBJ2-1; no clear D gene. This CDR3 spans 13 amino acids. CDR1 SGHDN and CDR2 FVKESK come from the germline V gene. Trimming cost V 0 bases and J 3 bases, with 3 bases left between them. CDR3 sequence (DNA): TGTGCCAGCAGCCAAGAGTTCTACAATGAGCAGTTCTTC. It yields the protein CASSQEFYNEQFF.

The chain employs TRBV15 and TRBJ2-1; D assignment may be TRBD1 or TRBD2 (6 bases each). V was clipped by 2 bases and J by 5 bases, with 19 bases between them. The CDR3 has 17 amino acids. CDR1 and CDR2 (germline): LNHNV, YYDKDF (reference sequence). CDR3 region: CATSRLLTGPGDNEQFF. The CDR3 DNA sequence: TGTGCCACCAGCAGACTACTCACAGGGCCGGGGGACAATGAGCAGTTCTTC. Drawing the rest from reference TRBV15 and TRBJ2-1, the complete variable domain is DAMVIQNPRYQVTQFGKPVTLSCSQTLNHNVMYWYQQKSSQAPKLLFHYYDKDFNNEADTPDNFQSRRPNTSFCFLDIRSPGLGDTAMYLCATSRLLTGPGDNEQFFGPGTRLTVL.

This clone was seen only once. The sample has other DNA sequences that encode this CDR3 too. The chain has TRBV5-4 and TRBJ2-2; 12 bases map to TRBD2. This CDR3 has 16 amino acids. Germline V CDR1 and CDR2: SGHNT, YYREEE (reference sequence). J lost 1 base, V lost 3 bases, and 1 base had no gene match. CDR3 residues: CASSSGLAGNTGELFF. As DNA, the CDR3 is TGTGCCAGCAGCTCGGGACTAGCGGGGAACACCGGGGAGCTGTTTTTT.

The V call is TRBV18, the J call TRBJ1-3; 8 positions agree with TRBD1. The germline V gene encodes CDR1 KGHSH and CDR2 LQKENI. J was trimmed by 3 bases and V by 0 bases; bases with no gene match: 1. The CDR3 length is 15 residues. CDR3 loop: CASSPPGTGGNTIYF. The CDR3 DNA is TGTGCCAGCTCACCACCGGGGACAGGTGGAAACACCATATATTTT.

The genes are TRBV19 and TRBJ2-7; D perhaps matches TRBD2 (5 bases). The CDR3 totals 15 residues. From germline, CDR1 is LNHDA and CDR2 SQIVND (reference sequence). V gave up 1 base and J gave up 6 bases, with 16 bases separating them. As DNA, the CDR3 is TGTGCCAGTAGTATAGTGGGCGGGTTGACCTCCGAGCAGTACTTC. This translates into CASSIVGGLTSEQYF.